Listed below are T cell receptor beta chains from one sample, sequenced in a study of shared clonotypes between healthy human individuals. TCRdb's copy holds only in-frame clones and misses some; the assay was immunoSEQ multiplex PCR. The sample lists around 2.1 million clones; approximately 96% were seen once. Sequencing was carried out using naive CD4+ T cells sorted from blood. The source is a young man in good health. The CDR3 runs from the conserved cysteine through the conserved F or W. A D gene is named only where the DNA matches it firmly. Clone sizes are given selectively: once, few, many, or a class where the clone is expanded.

DNA: TGTGCCATCAGTGAGTCTAACAGGGGCTACGAGCAGTACTTC
CDR3: CAISESNRGYEQYF
J: TRBJ2-7
D: TRBD1
V: TRBV10-3
size: NA

DNA: TGTGCCAGCAGCTTAGGGTACGGAGCTAATAAGGGCTACACCTTC
CDR3: CASSLGYGANKGYTF
J: TRBJ1-2
D: NA
V: TRBV7-9
size: few

DNA: TGTGCCAGCAGCTTAGGCCCGGAACTGTCCTACGAGCAGTACTTC
CDR3: CASSLGPELSYEQYF
J: TRBJ2-7
D: NA
V: TRBV7-2
size: once

DNA: TGTGCCAGCAGTGGAAGGGCGGGAGATGTGGCAGATACGCAGTATTTT
CDR3: CASSGRAGDVADTQYF
J: TRBJ2-3
D: TRBD2
V: TRBV6-1
size: NA

DNA: TGTGCCAGTACCAAGGACAGGGGGAACACCGGGGAGCTGTTTTTT
CDR3: CASTKDRGNTGELFF
J: TRBJ2-2
D: TRBD1
V: TRBV19
size: NA

DNA: TGTGCCAGCAACTTACAGGGACCTGTATACGAGCAGTACTTC
CDR3: CASNLQGPVYEQYF
J: TRBJ2-7
D: NA
V: TRBV14
size: NA

DNA: TGTGCCAGCAGTTCAGGGATGAACACTGAAGCTTTCTTT
CDR3: CASSSGMNTEAFF
J: TRBJ1-1
D: NA
V: TRBV6-6
size: NA

DNA: TGCGCCAGCAGCTTGGGTGCAGGGGCGATGAACACTGAAGCTTTCTTT
CDR3: CASSLGAGAMNTEAFF
J: TRBJ1-1
D: NA
V: TRBV5-1
size: NA

DNA: TGTGCCAGCAGCTTCATCAATGAGCAGTTCTTC
CDR3: CASSFINEQFF
J: TRBJ2-1
D: NA
V: TRBV11-2
size: NA

DNA: TGTGCCAGCTCACCACCGAACGGACTCACCCTCTACGAGCAGTACTTC
CDR3: CASSPPNGLTLYEQYF
J: TRBJ2-7
D: NA
V: TRBV18
size: NA